This T cell receptor (beta chain) was sequenced during a study of T cells in Graves' hyperthyroidism and ophthalmopathy. Authors of the study amplified TCR beta CDR3 regions from RNA transcripts. Primed by the HTBI set, a first-round RT-PCR was run on the TCR CDR3. In TCRdb, the multiplex PCR reads were re-called with MiXCR into one record per CDR3 protein. The sample has 600,000 to 900,000 distinct CDR3 sequences, over 15% seen once. Trimming removed 1 base from V and 4 bases from J; junction bases left unmatched: 5. Germline V gene sequence: CDR1 DFQATT, CDR2 SNEGSKA (reference sequence). CDR3 length: 14 residues. This clonotype was counted many times. No ophthalmopathy progression within 18 months constituted stable Graves' hyperthyroidism. PBMCs were derived from about 9.1 ml fresh peripheral blood.

The sample consisted of blood. The TCR sequence derives from a man between 18 and 35 years old with Graves' hyperthyroidism. The V and J genes are TRBV20-1 and TRBJ1-2, with 8 bases fitting TRBD1. In DNA, the CDR3 is TGCAGTGCTAGAGGACAGGGGTTCGCCTATGGCTACACCTTC. Amino acids: CSARGQGFAYGYTF.